This T cell receptor (beta chain) was retrieved from a study of cytomegalovirus exposure and HLA in healthy donors. Generated by immunoSEQ multiplex PCR, the TCRdb table keeps only in-frame clones and is missing some. The sample lists some 250,000 clones; about 92% were seen once. While the first cohort had some 700 subjects, the donors belonged to the separate validation cohort of about 120 subjects. The length of the CDR3 is 20 residues. Unmatched junction bases numbered 14, after V lost 3 bases and J lost 3 bases. Germline V lookup: CDR1 SGDLS, CDR2 YYNGEE. Points from the study as a whole: Later, an analysis found that TCR clusters from the first cohort tended to co-occur in the roughly 120 validation repertoires. The authors listed about 170 TCR beta chains as cytomegalovirus-associated. Using the classifier, cytomegalovirus status was reportedly diagnosed with high specificity and sensitivity.

In regard to this clone: The target antigen is unknown.

The chain carries TRBV9 and TRBJ2-2, with 13 bases matching TRBD2. The material sequenced was PBMCs. The clonotype comes from a woman aged 25 to 39 in good health and CMV-seronegative. The CDR3 loop is CASSETSGRDMSPYTGELFF. The DNA for the CDR3 is TGTGCCAGCAGCGAAACTAGCGGGAGGGACATGAGCCCTTACACCGGGGAGCTGTTTTTT.